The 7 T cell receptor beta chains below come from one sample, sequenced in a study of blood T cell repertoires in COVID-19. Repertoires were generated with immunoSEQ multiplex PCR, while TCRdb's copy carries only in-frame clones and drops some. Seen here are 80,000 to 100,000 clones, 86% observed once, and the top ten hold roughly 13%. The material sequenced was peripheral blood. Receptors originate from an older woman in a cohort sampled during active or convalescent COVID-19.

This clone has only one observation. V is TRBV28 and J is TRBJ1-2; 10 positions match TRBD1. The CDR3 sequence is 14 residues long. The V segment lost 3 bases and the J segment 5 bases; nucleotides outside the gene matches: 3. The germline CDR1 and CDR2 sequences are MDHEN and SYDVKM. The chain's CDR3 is CASSLGQGRYGYTF. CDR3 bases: TGTGCCAGCAGTTTGGGACAGGGGAGGTATGGCTACACCTTC.

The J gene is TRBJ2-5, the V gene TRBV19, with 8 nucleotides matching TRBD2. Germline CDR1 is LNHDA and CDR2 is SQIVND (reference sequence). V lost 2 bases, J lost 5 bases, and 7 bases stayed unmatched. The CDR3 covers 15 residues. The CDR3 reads CASSIKREIWETQYF. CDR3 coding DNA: TGTGCCAGTAGTATAAAGCGGGAGATATGGGAGACCCAGTACTTC.

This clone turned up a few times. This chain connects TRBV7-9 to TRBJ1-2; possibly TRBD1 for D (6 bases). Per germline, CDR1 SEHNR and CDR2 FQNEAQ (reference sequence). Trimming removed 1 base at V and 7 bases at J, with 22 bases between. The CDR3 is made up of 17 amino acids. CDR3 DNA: TGTGCCAGCAGCTTAGAAGGGACACCCTCCCCGGAGTCTGGCTACACCTTC. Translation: CASSLEGTPSPESGYTF.

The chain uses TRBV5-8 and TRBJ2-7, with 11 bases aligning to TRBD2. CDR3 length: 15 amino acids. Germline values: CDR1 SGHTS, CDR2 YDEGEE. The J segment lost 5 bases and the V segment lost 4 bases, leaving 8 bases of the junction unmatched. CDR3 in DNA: TGTGCCAGCAGCCGGGGACTAGCGGTCACGGACGAGCAGTACTTC. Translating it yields CASSRGLAVTDEQYF.

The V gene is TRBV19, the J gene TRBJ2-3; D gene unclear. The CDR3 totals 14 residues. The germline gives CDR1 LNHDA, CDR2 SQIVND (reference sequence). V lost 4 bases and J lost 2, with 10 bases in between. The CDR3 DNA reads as TGTGCCAGTAGTAGTCTTTCCCCCACAGATACGCAGTATTTT. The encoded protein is CASSSLSPTDTQYF.

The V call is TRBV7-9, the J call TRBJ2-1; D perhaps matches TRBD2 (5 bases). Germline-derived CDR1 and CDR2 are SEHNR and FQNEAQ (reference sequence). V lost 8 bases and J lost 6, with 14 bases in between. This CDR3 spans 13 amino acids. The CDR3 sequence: CASGYLEGNEQFF. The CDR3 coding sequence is TGTGCCAGCGGTTACCTCGAGGGCAATGAGCAGTTCTTC.

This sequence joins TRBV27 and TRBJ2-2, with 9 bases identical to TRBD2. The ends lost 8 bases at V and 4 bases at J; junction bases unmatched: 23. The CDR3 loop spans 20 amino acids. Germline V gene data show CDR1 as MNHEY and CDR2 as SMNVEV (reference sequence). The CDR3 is CASQRLRGAQGTSSTGELFF. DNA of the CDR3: TGTGCCAGCCAACGCTTAAGGGGGGCGCAGGGGACTAGCTCCACCGGGGAGCTGTTTTTT.